The clone carrying this TCR beta chain was seen ten or more times. Its antigen is still unknown. Trimming removed 0 bases from V and 4 bases from J, with 9 bases in between. Germline CDR1 is SQVTM and CDR2 is ANQGSEA. The CDR3 has 13 residues. The data stem from a study of CD8+CD57+ T cells in acquired aplastic anemia. In the study overall: Mean DNA quantity obtained from sorted CD4+ and CD8+ cells was 3.2 ug. Reads per healthy sample averaged around 10 million (CD4+) and approximately 12 million (CD8+). Study-wide findings and caveats: Patients were compared with controls for CD8+ Simpson's diversity, and no significant difference emerged. There were 25 to 35 CD8+ CDR3 sequences that occurred in both patients and controls.

Profiling of TCR beta VDJ combinations and CDR3 sequences used genomic DNA as template. TCRdb re-called the reads through MiXCR, storing one row per CDR3 protein. The table includes a few hundred thousand distinct CDR3 sequences, 55% to 70% detected once. The chain uses TRBV29-1 and TRBJ1-1; D gene ambiguous. The sample comprised sorted CD4+, CD8+, or CD8+CD57+ T cells (not recorded which) from PBMCs. The TCR was taken from a human donor in good health, serving as a control. The CDR3 loop reads CSVEDQSVTEAFF. Written as DNA, the CDR3 is TGCAGCGTTGAAGATCAGTCGGTCACTGAAGCTTTCTTT.